The rows below give T cell receptor beta chains drawn from one sample of a study of post-analysis software for immune sequencing data. Each CDR3 protein is one row after TCRdb ran MiXCR on the PCR reads. In the table there are roughly 800,000 distinct CDR3 sequences, roughly 50% of which are singletons. Source material: blood. These receptors originate from a girl between 5 and 17 years old with multiple sclerosis. The CDR3 runs from the conserved cysteine through the conserved F or W. The order of the fields is J gene, D gene, clone size, V gene, CDR3 DNA, CDR3 protein. The D gene is left open where the match is weak. Not every row has a clone size; where given, it reads once, few, many or a size class.

TRBJ1-6,NA,NA,TRBV12-3/TRBV12-4,TGTGCCAGCAGTATAAATCCGGGACCAGATTCACCCCTCCACTTT,CASSINPGPDSPLHF
TRBJ1-1,TRBD1,NA,TRBV12-5,TGTGCTAGTGGTTTTTCTACAGGGGATTGGAACACTGAAGCTTTCTTT,CASGFSTGDWNTEAFF
TRBJ1-2,NA,NA,TRBV6-6,TGTGCCAGCACCAGGGGCTTAGGGTCCAACTATGGCTACACCTTC,CASTRGLGSNYGYTF
TRBJ1-1,NA,NA,TRBV7-2,TGTGCCAGCAGCTTAGGGAGCGGGAAGGGGGAGAACACTGAAGCTTTCTTT,CASSLGSGKGENTEAFF
TRBJ1-6,NA,NA,TRBV3-1,TGTGCCAGCAGCCAAGGGGGACCCCAGGATTCACCCCTCCACTTT,CASSQGGPQDSPLHF
TRBJ1-1,NA,few,TRBV11-3,TGTGCCAGCAGCTTAGGCAGGGGGAACACTGAAGCTTTCTTT,CASSLGRGNTEAFF
TRBJ1-2,NA,few,TRBV7-2,TGTGCCAGCAGCTCCCATGGGGAGTTCCGACTCGGGGTCTATGGCTACACCTTC,CASSSHGEFRLGVYGYTF
TRBJ1-6,NA,few,TRBV7-9,TGTGCCAGCAGCTCCGAAACAGGGTTTTCACCCCTCCACTTT,CASSSETGFSPLHF
TRBJ1-3,TRBD1,NA,TRBV10-3,TGTGCCATCAGTCCGACAGGGAGAACGGACACCATATATTTT,CAISPTGRTDTIYF
TRBJ1-1,NA,NA,TRBV7-2,TGTGCCAGCAGCTTAGAGATGACCACTGAAGCTTTCTTT,CASSLEMTTEAFF
TRBJ2-1,TRBD2,few,TRBV10-3,TGTGCCATCAGCCAGACTAGCGGGAACTACAATGAGCAGTTCTTC,CAISQTSGNYNEQFF